The 25 T cell receptor beta chains reported below all come from one sample, sequenced in a study of blood T cell repertoires in COVID-19 (dated by TCRdb to the early 2020s). Libraries were built with the immunoSEQ multiplex PCR assay. As stored in TCRdb, this immuneACCESS dataset retains in-frame rearrangements with V and J assigned. A fraction of the clones does not appear; measured against another copy, unresolved V genes explain less than half of the discrepancy, and the remainder lacks a known reason. The sample table records tens of thousands of clones; about nine tenths of these occur just once. Roughly 13% of the sample is held by the ten biggest clonotypes. The specimen sequenced was peripheral blood. Every receptor here comes from a human donor with active COVID-19. The donor label of this sample is uncertain.

The chain joins TRBV19 to TRBJ2-3; 7 bases align to TRBD2. Germline trimming cut 5 bases from V and 2 bases from J; bases unmatched to any gene: 10. From germline, CDR1 is LNHDA and CDR2 SQIVND (reference sequence). The CDR3 spans 16 residues. CDR3 protein: CASSGIQRGYTDTQYF. CDR3 DNA: TGTGCCAGTAGTGGGATTCAGCGGGGCTACACAGATACGCAGTATTTT.

This clone was recorded once. The rearrangement uses TRBV5-6 and TRBJ1-1, with 12 positions matching TRBD1. The CDR3 extends over 16 amino acids. The germline gives CDR1 SGHDT, CDR2 YYEEEE. V dropped 4 bases and J dropped 5; count of bases not matched to a gene: 9. The CDR3 protein is CASSARDRGRLTEAFF. For the CDR3, the DNA is TGTGCCAGCAGCGCCCGGGACAGGGGGCGATTGACTGAAGCTTTCTTT.

The chain is built from TRBV28 and TRBJ1-1, with D hard to call. This CDR3 spans 13 amino acids. The V gene lost 7 bases and the J gene lost 4 bases, with 13 bases spanning the gap. Germline V gene data show CDR1 as MDHEN and CDR2 as SYDVKM. CDR3 protein: CASTTQPGTEAFF. The CDR3 DNA reads TGTGCCAGCACCACCCAGCCGGGCACTGAAGCTTTCTTT.

This chain uses TRBV19 with TRBJ1-5; D is undetermined. V lost 3 bases and J lost 3, with 12 bases in between. There are 15 residues in the CDR3. Germline V gives CDR1 LNHDA, CDR2 SQIVND (reference sequence). CDR3: CASSIGFNSNQPQHF. CDR3 nucleotides: TGTGCCAGTAGTATCGGTTTCAATTCCAATCAGCCCCAGCATTTT.

V usage is TRBV4-1 and J usage is TRBJ1-2, with TRBD1 matching 9 bases. V lost 2 bases, J lost 6 bases, and 7 bases stayed unmatched. Per the germline V gene, CDR1 is MGHRA and CDR2 is YSYEKL. This CDR3 is 15 amino acids long. CDR3 in DNA: TGCGCCAGCAGCCAATCACAGGGGGCTCCCGATGGCTACACCTTC. Translating it yields CASSQSQGAPDGYTF.

This chain connects TRBV5-5 to TRBJ2-7; a weak D match, TRBD2 (6 bases). Germline-derived CDR1 and CDR2 are SGHKS and YYEKEE (reference sequence). This CDR3 contains 16 residues. V was cut by 1 base and J by 1 base, with 15 bases left in between. CDR3 DNA: TGTGCCAGCAGCTTGTACCTTCGGGACTCATCCTACGAGCAGTACTTC. Its protein product is CASSLYLRDSSYEQYF. The complete variable domain, with remaining parts taken from reference TRBV5-5 and TRBJ2-7, reads DAGVTQSPTHLIKTRGQQVTLRCSPISGHKSVSWYQQVLGQGPQFIFQYYEKEERGRGNFPDRFSARQFPNYSSELNVNALLLGDSALYLCASSLYLRDSSYEQYFGPGTRLTVT.

The chain joins TRBV10-3 to TRBJ2-1; 12 bases agree with TRBD2. J was trimmed by 4 bases and V by 4 bases; bases with no gene match: 2. The CDR3 is made up of 15 amino acids. Looked up from germline, CDR1 is ENHRY and CDR2 is SYGVKD. CDR3: CAISGTSGAYNEQFF. The CDR3 DNA sequence: TGTGCCATCAGTGGGACTAGCGGGGCTTACAATGAGCAGTTCTTC.

The chain couples TRBV5-5 to TRBJ2-4; 9 bases are shared with TRBD2. Germline values: CDR1 SGHKS, CDR2 YYEKEE (reference sequence). The ends lost 0 bases at V and 2 bases at J; junction bases unmatched: 12. There are 19 residues in the CDR3. In nucleotides, the CDR3 is TGTGCCAGCAGCTTGGGCCAGAGTCTAGCGGGGATAACCAAAAACATTCAGTACTTC. Amino acid sequence: CASSLGQSLAGITKNIQYF. Complete variable domain (other parts from reference TRBV5-5 and TRBJ2-4): DAGVTQSPTHLIKTRGQQVTLRCSPISGHKSVSWYQQVLGQGPQFIFQYYEKEERGRGNFPDRFSARQFPNYSSELNVNALLLGDSALYLCASSLGQSLAGITKNIQYFGAGTRLSVL.

V is TRBV5-4 and J is TRBJ1-1; perhaps TRBD1 as D (5 bases). Germline loops: CDR1 SGHNT, CDR2 YYREEE (reference sequence). The CDR3 has 14 amino acids. Trimming took off 2 bases at V and 5 bases at J, with 13 bases between the two ends. CDR3 sequence: CASSFVGVGTEAFF. DNA for the CDR3: TGTGCCAGCAGCTTCGTAGGGGTCGGGACTGAAGCTTTCTTT.

The genes are TRBV13 and TRBJ2-3; 9 bases agree with TRBD2. Looked up from germline, CDR1 is PRHDT and CDR2 is FYEKMQ (reference sequence). The V gene end was trimmed by 5 bases and the J gene end by 3 bases; junction bases not matched to a gene: 18. This CDR3 spans 19 amino acids. The CDR3 loop is CASSIQRGAGSWGTDTQYF. In DNA form, the CDR3 reads TGTGCCAGCAGCATCCAGCGGGGGGCGGGGTCCTGGGGTACAGATACGCAGTATTTT.

This clone was found once. V gene TRBV5-1 combines with J gene TRBJ2-7; D ambiguous. The CDR3 has 15 residues. The germline CDR1 and CDR2 sequences are SGHRS and YFSETQ. The germline V and J ends were trimmed by 1 base and 4 bases, with 15 bases remaining between them. CDR3 sequence reads: CASSLNGFFSYEQYF. The CDR3 coding sequence is TGCGCCAGCAGCTTGAACGGGTTTTTCTCATACGAGCAGTACTTC.

This clone occurred once. The genes are TRBV6-1 and TRBJ2-1; D is ambiguous. Germline-derived CDR1 and CDR2 are MNHNS and SASEGT. V gave up 4 bases and J gave up 0 bases, with 16 bases separating them. This CDR3 is built from 17 residues. DNA for the CDR3: TGTGCCAGCAGTGCCTTCCCTAGTGACGGCTCCTACAATGAGCAGTTCTTC. The encoded protein is CASSAFPSDGSYNEQFF.

CDR3 region: CASSWDRHFPHYSNQPQHF. CDR3 DNA: TGTGCCAGCAGCTGGGACAGACATTTCCCCCACTATAGCAATCAGCCCCAGCATTTT. The V gene is TRBV7-3, the J gene TRBJ1-5; the match to TRBD1 covers 7 bases. J lost 0 bases, V lost 4 bases, and 15 bases had no gene match. Germline assignment: CDR1 SGHTA and CDR2 FQGTGA. This CDR3 has 19 residues.

This clone came up once. J is TRBJ1-2 and V is TRBV11-2; D is unclear. The germline V gene has CDR1 SGHAT and CDR2 FQNNGV. The CDR3 sequence is 13 residues long. V was shortened by 4 bases and J by 3 bases, with 9 bases between the two germline ends. The CDR3 protein is CASSSQVYYGYTF. CDR3 in DNA: TGTGCCAGCAGCTCCCAGGTCTACTATGGCTACACCTTC.

V gene TRBV4-1 combines with J gene TRBJ2-3; D might be TRBD2 (5 bases). The CDR3 spans 17 residues. Germline V gives CDR1 MGHRA, CDR2 YSYEKL. V lost 0 bases and J 0 bases, leaving 13 bases between the germline ends. The CDR3 nucleotides are TGCGCCAGCAGCCAAGATCGGCGGGCAGAGAGCACAGATACGCAGTATTTT. This codes for CASSQDRRAESTDTQYF.

The chain is built from TRBV4-3 and TRBJ1-6; the match to TRBD1 covers 9 bases. From germline, CDR1 is LGHNA and CDR2 YSLEER. The CDR3 consists of 14 residues. J lost 9 bases, V lost 4 bases, and 4 bases had no gene match. The CDR3 is CASSPDRGSSPLHF. As DNA, the CDR3 is TGCGCCAGCAGCCCGGACAGGGGTAGTTCACCCCTCCACTTT.

This clone was picked up one time. The chain combines TRBV5-1 with TRBJ2-1; D perhaps matches TRBD1 (5 bases). The CDR3 sequence is 12 residues long. The germline V gene has CDR1 SGHRS and CDR2 YFSETQ. V was clipped by 2 bases and J by 7 bases, with 7 bases between them. The CDR3 sequence: CASSLGHNEQFF. CDR3 DNA sequence: TGCGCCAGCAGCTTAGGACATAATGAGCAGTTCTTC.

V is TRBV6-2 or TRBV6-3 and J is TRBJ2-6, with TRBD1 as a possible D gene (5 bases). This CDR3 spans 19 amino acids. Germline V gene sequence: CDR1 MNHEY, CDR2 SVGEGT. V was cut by 3 bases and J by 1 base, with 19 bases left in between. The CDR3 protein is CASSYGRYRNSSGANVLTF. CDR3 coding DNA: TGTGCCAGCAGTTATGGTCGGTACAGGAACTCATCTGGGGCCAACGTCCTGACTTTC.

The J gene is TRBJ2-1, the V gene TRBV24-1, with 7 bases aligning to TRBD1. J gave up 5 bases and V 10 bases, and 16 bases lay outside the gene matches. This CDR3 is 16 amino acids long. Per the germline V gene, CDR1 is KGHDR and CDR2 is SFDVKD. Here the CDR3 reads CATAPSTRGWDNEQFF. DNA of the CDR3: TGTGCCACAGCTCCTTCAACCAGGGGGTGGGACAATGAGCAGTTCTTC.

This clone has just one count. The chain couples TRBV19 to TRBJ1-2; D gene uncertain. V was cut by 5 bases and J by 7 bases, with 14 bases left in between. This CDR3 contains 13 residues. Germline V gene data show CDR1 as LNHDA and CDR2 as SQIVND (reference sequence). The CDR3 DNA is TGTGCCAGTAGTGGTAGCCAGTTAAGTGGCTACACCTTC. The encoded protein is CASSGSQLSGYTF.

The chain combines TRBV18 with TRBJ2-5, with D perhaps TRBD2 (5 bases). CDR1 and CDR2 from the germline V gene are KGHSH and LQKENI. The germline V and J ends were trimmed by 6 bases and 1 base, with 18 bases remaining between them. The CDR3 spans 16 residues. CDR3 bases: TGTGCCAGCTCCCTTGGATCCTCGGGATCCCAAGAGACCCAGTACTTC. It encodes CASSLGSSGSQETQYF. The complete variable domain, with remaining parts taken from reference TRBV18 and TRBJ2-5, reads NAGVMQNPRHLVRRRGQEARLRCSPMKGHSHVYWYRQLPEEGLKFMVYLQKENIIDESGMPKERFSAEFPKEGPSILRIQQVVRGDSAAYFCASSLGSSGSQETQYFGPGTRLLVL.

The chain couples TRBV7-2 to TRBJ2-4; 9 positions match TRBD2. From germline, CDR1 is SGHTA and CDR2 FQGNSA. After removal of 8 bases from V and 0 bases from J, the junction contained 5 bases not matched to a gene. This CDR3 comprises 15 residues. The CDR3 loop is CASGLAGLAKNIQYF. The CDR3 nucleotides read TGTGCCAGCGGGCTAGCGGGGTTAGCCAAAAACATTCAGTACTTC.

This rearrangement joins TRBV18 to TRBJ1-4; weak D call: TRBD1 (5 bases). V gave up 6 bases and J gave up 5 bases, with 16 bases separating them. Germline V lookup: CDR1 KGHSH, CDR2 LQKENI. The CDR3 is 15 residues long. The CDR3: CASSPPTGINEKLFF. Written as DNA, the CDR3 is TGTGCCAGCTCGCCGCCTACAGGAATCAATGAAAAACTGTTTTTT.

In this sample, this clone turned up a few times. This chain connects TRBV5-5 to TRBJ1-5; no clear D. V was cut by 0 bases and J by 6 bases, with 13 bases left in between. CDR1 is SGHKS, CDR2 YYEKEE, per germline (reference sequence). CDR3 length: 15 amino acids. The CDR3 sequence is CASSLVWEAGQPQHF. For the CDR3, the DNA is TGTGCCAGCAGCTTGGTTTGGGAGGCTGGTCAGCCCCAGCATTTT.

This rearrangement joins TRBV12-3 or TRBV12-4 to TRBJ1-2, with D unclear. This CDR3 spans 13 amino acids. The V end was cut by 6 bases, the J end by 8 bases, with 16 bases between. The CDR3 protein is CASSQVLGRGYTF. Written as DNA, the CDR3 is TGTGCCAGCAGCCAGGTCCTCGGTCGGGGCTACACCTTC.